This is a list of T cell receptor beta chains from one sample in a study of Tregs in tolerant kidney transplant recipients. Data came from immunoSEQ multiplex PCR; TCRdb stores just in-frame clones and leaves some out. The sample records some 66,000 clones, over 85% being singletons. Here the sequenced sample was CD8+ T cells from blood, taken before the transplant. The source is a human donor who received a combined kidney and bone marrow transplant. Both conserved end residues are part of each CDR3. D genes are given only for firm matches. Where a row states a size, it is once, few, many or the class of an expanded clone; other rows omit it.

J gene | clone size | D gene | CDR3 length | V gene | CDR3 DNA | CDR3 protein
TRBJ2-2 | - | - | 17 | TRBV7-6 | TGTGCCAGCAGCTTAGCTGGGGGGATAGCGAACACCGGGGAGCTGTTTTTT | CASSLAGGIANTGELFF
TRBJ1-3 | - | - | 15 | TRBV7-9 | TGTGCCAGCAGTGGTTCCCCTATCCGAGGGAACACCATATATTTT | CASSGSPIRGNTIYF
TRBJ2-3 | - | - | 18 | TRBV28 | TGTGCCAGCAGTTTTATAGCCTCGTCTAGCGAAAACACAGATACGCAGTATTTT | CASSFIASSSENTDTQYF
TRBJ1-1 | - | - | 13 | TRBV19 | TGTGCCAGTACCAATGTGGGCTACACTGAAGCTTTCTTT | CASTNVGYTEAFF
TRBJ2-5 | - | - | 13 | TRBV27 | TGTGCCAGCAGTTTATGGAGGGGAGAGACCCAGTACTTC | CASSLWRGETQYF
TRBJ2-7 | - | TRBD1 | 13 | TRBV5-1 | TGCGCCAGCAGCTTAGACAGGGTCCACGAGCAGTACTTC | CASSLDRVHEQYF
TRBJ1-5 | - | TRBD1 | 18 | TRBV2 | TGTGCCAGCAGTGACTTGGGACAGGGGGTCGAGGGCAATCAGCCCCAGCATTTT | CASSDLGQGVEGNQPQHF
TRBJ2-7 | once | - | 15 | TRBV7-9 | TGTGCCAGCAGCTCACTTTCTGTTAGCTCCTACGAGCAGTACTTC | CASSSLSVSSYEQYF
TRBJ2-1 | - | - | 13 | TRBV5-8 | TGTGCCAGCAGGCAGCGGTACTACAATGAGCAGTTCTTC | CASRQRYYNEQFF
TRBJ1-3 | few | - | 13 | TRBV2 | TGTGCCAGCAGTGGGAGATCTGGAAACACCATATATTTT | CASSGRSGNTIYF
TRBJ2-7 | - | - | 14 | TRBV28 | TGTGCCAGCAGTTTGCAGCAGGGGCTCCACGAGCAGTACTTC | CASSLQQGLHEQYF
TRBJ1-2 | - | - | 15 | TRBV5-4 | TGTGCCAGCAGCTTGGGTACGACAGGATCCTATGGCTACACCTTC | CASSLGTTGSYGYTF
TRBJ2-7 | - | - | 13 | TRBV7-9 | TGTGCCAGCAGAGATACTAGCTCCTACGAGCAGTACTTC | CASRDTSSYEQYF
TRBJ2-7 | - | TRBD1 | 14 | TRBV4-1 | TGCGCCAGCAGCCAGCGGACAGGCGAGTACGAGCAGTACTTC | CASSQRTGEYEQYF
TRBJ2-6 | - | - | 18 | TRBV1 | TGCACCAGCAGGCGGAAAAGTTGTGCACAAAGTCGGGCCAACGTCCTGACTTTC | CTSRRKSCAQSRANVLTF
TRBJ1-3 | - | - | 17 | TRBV28 | TGTGCCAGCAGTTTATTTGGAGAATGGATATCTGGAAACACCATATATTTT | CASSLFGEWISGNTIYF
TRBJ2-2 | - | - | 14 | TRBV7-9 | TGTGCCAGCAGGCCGGGGGTCGGGCCCGGGGAGCTGTTTTTT | CASRPGVGPGELFF
TRBJ2-5 | - | TRBD2 | 13 | TRBV7-2 | TGTGCCAGCGGAAGGACTAGCAAGGAGACCCAGTACTTC | CASGRTSKETQYF
TRBJ1-2 | once | TRBD1 | 16 | TRBV25-1 | TGTGCCAGCAGTGAAGTGGGACAGGGGCCTAACTATGGCTACACCTTC | CASSEVGQGPNYGYTF
TRBJ2-5 | - | - | 13 | TRBV9 | TGTGCCAGCAGCGCCCCTACGCAAGAGACCCAGTACTTC | CASSAPTQETQYF
TRBJ2-7 | - | - | 14 | TRBV2 | TGTGCCAGCACTTCAGGAAAGTTATCCTACGAGCAGTACTTC | CASTSGKLSYEQYF
TRBJ1-5 | - | - | 15 | TRBV6-4 | TGTGCCAGCAGTGGCGTTTGGTACGGGGGTCAGCCCCAGCATTTT | CASSGVWYGGQPQHF
TRBJ1-2 | - | TRBD1 | 19 | TRBV13 | TGTGCCAGCAGCCCCGAAGAGGAGGGAAGGACAGGGAGGCTTAATGGCTACACCTTC | CASSPEEEGRTGRLNGYTF
TRBJ2-7 | - | TRBD1 | 14 | TRBV19 | TGTGCCAGTAGTTCGACAGGGACCCCCTACGAGCAGTACTTC | CASSSTGTPYEQYF
TRBJ2-1 | few | TRBD2 | 14 | TRBV30 | TGTGCCTGGAATCTAGCGGGATTGGGGAATGAGCAGTTCTTC | CAWNLAGLGNEQFF
TRBJ1-1 | - | - | 15 | TRBV4-1 | TGCGCCAGCAGTCCAGGGTTTTCTACTGACACTGAAGCTTTCTTT | CASSPGFSTDTEAFF
TRBJ2-5 | - | - | 15 | TRBV4-1 | TGCGCCAGCAGGTCCCTACAGGGACCCGCGGAGACCCAGTACTTC | CASRSLQGPAETQYF
TRBJ1-1 | - | TRBD1 | 14 | TRBV6-5 | TGTGCCAGCAGCCTAACAGGGGAAAACACTGAAGCTTTCTTT | CASSLTGENTEAFF
TRBJ2-1 | - | - | 12 | TRBV11-2 | TGTGCCAGCAGCTTGACAGACAATGAGCAGTTCTTC | CASSLTDNEQFF
TRBJ2-3 | - | TRBD2 | 17 | TRBV2 | TGTGCCAGCACACCGGGACTAGCAATGGGTAGCACAGATACGCAGTATTTT | CASTPGLAMGSTDTQYF
TRBJ1-1 | - | TRBD1 | 16 | TRBV7-8 | TGTGCCAGCAGCTTACCCGGGACAGCAGAGAACACTGAAGCTTTCTTT | CASSLPGTAENTEAFF
TRBJ2-7 | - | TRBD1 | 16 | TRBV19 | TGTGCCAGTAGCCCCCGACAGGGGTTGAGTTCCTACGAGCAGTACTTC | CASSPRQGLSSYEQYF
TRBJ2-1 | - | TRBD2 | 18 | TRBV4-1 | TGCGCCAGCAGCCAAGCGGGATTAGCGGGGGGGACCTACAATGAGCAGTTCTTC | CASSQAGLAGGTYNEQFF
TRBJ2-4 | - | - | 16 | TRBV5-6 | TGTGCCAGCAGCTTGTTGATCGGGATAGCCAAAAACATTCAGTACTTC | CASSLLIGIAKNIQYF
TRBJ1-5 | - | - | 16 | TRBV10-3 | TGTGCCATCAGTGAGTCTCTAGAGACCGAAGATCAGCCCCAGCATTTT | CAISESLETEDQPQHF
TRBJ2-7 | - | TRBD2 | 14 | TRBV27 | TGTGCCAGCAGCAATCCCACTAGCGTACACGAGCAGTACTTC | CASSNPTSVHEQYF
TRBJ1-2 | - | - | 15 | TRBV19 | TGTGCCAGTAGTATGGGACTCCGGGCCGTCTATGGCTACACCTTC | CASSMGLRAVYGYTF
TRBJ2-7 | - | TRBD2 | 13 | TRBV5-1 | TGCGCCAGCAGCTACGGGGGGGCCTACGAGCAGTACTTC | CASSYGGAYEQYF
TRBJ2-1 | once | - | 14 | TRBV10-3 | TGTGCCATCAGTGAGGGGGGCTTTCAGAATGAGCAGTTCTTC | CAISEGGFQNEQFF
TRBJ2-7 | few | - | 15 | TRBV7-2 | TGTGCCAGCAGCTTACTCAGGTCAGGGCTCTACGAGCAGTACTTC | CASSLLRSGLYEQYF
TRBJ1-1 | - | - | 14 | TRBV27 | TGTGCCAGCAGTTCGTCAGGTACGAACACTGAAGCTTTCTTT | CASSSSGTNTEAFF
TRBJ1-1 | - | - | 13 | TRBV19 | TGTGCCAGTAGTCCCAGTGGAGGGATAGAAGCTTTCTTT | CASSPSGGIEAFF
TRBJ1-3 | - | TRBD1 | 16 | TRBV4-3 | TGCGCCAGCAGCCAAGGGACAGGGGGGAGCTGGAACACCATATATTTT | CASSQGTGGSWNTIYF
TRBJ1-1 | - | TRBD1 | 15 | TRBV27 | TGTGCCAGCAGTTTAAGGACAGGGGGTATGACTGAAGCTTTCTTT | CASSLRTGGMTEAFF
TRBJ1-3 | - | - | 14 | TRBV10-3 | TGTGCCATCAGCCGACAGAGCTCTGGAAGCACCATATATTTT | CAISRQSSGSTIYF
TRBJ2-1 | - | TRBD2 | 16 | TRBV4-3 | TGCGCCAGCAGCCAAGGCGGGACTAGCGGATACAATGAGCAGTTCTTC | CASSQGGTSGYNEQFF
TRBJ2-1 | - | TRBD1 | 17 | TRBV9 | TGTGCCAGCAGCGCTGCCCTCACAGGGGGCTCCTACAATGAGCAGTTCTTC | CASSAALTGGSYNEQFF
TRBJ2-7 | once | - | 14 | TRBV6-6 | TGTGCCAGCAGTTACTCGATCGCGACTTACGAGCAGTACTTC | CASSYSIATYEQYF
TRBJ1-1 | - | - | 13 | TRBV19 | TGTGCCAGTAGCCCCGGGATGAACACTGAAGCTTTCTTT | CASSPGMNTEAFF
TRBJ2-7 | once | TRBD1 | 14 | TRBV19 | TGTGCCAGTAGTATCCTCGGGACAGGGAGCGAGCAGTACTTC | CASSILGTGSEQYF
TRBJ2-7 | - | TRBD1 | 14 | TRBV9 | TGTGCCAGCAGCACCGGGACAGGGACCTACGAGCAGTACTTC | CASSTGTGTYEQYF
TRBJ2-7 | few | - | 12 | TRBV2 | TGTGCCAGCTTGGGCCTCTCCTACGAGCAGTACTTC | CASLGLSYEQYF
TRBJ2-3 | - | TRBD2 | 16 | TRBV9 | TGTGCCAGCAGCCCCACCGGGGGGGCCGTCACAGATACGCAGTATTTT | CASSPTGGAVTDTQYF
TRBJ2-5 | - | - | 11 | TRBV7-2 | TGTGCCAGCAGCTTAGCCCGGGGCCAGTACTTC | CASSLARGQYF
TRBJ2-1 | once | TRBD2 | 18 | TRBV2 | TGTGCCAGCAGTGTTTATAGCGGGGGGGCCAAAACCTACAATGAGCAGTTCTTC | CASSVYSGGAKTYNEQFF
TRBJ2-7 | - | TRBD1 | 16 | TRBV7-2 | TGTGCCAGCAGCTTATTGGTATGGGACAGAGGCTACGAGCAGTACTTC | CASSLLVWDRGYEQYF
TRBJ1-2 | - | - | 16 | TRBV6-5 | TGTGCCAGCAGTTCACGTTGGGGCAGGGCTAACTATGGCTACACCTTC | CASSSRWGRANYGYTF
TRBJ2-7 | - | - | 14 | TRBV4-3 | TGCGCCAGCAGCCACACAGGACCGCCCTACGAGCAGTACTTC | CASSHTGPPYEQYF
TRBJ2-1 | - | TRBD1 | 15 | TRBV4-1 | TGCGCCAGCAGCTTCCGGGACAGGGGCGCCAATGAGCAGTTCTTC | CASSFRDRGANEQFF